This T cell receptor beta chain derives from a study of blood T cell repertoires in COVID-19. Study background: COVID-19 samples, acute and convalescent, were from the United States, Italy and Spain.

As originally analysed: Amplification with reference gene primers provided the estimates of nucleated cell counts. The table came from immunoSEQ multiplex PCR; TCRdb's copy has only in-frame clones and leaves some out. V and J calls and clone size are those listed in that table; D and trimming were worked out from the DNA. The sample has just under 250,000 clones; around 86% are singletons. CDR3 length equals 12 residues. V shed 1 base and J shed 0 bases, with 4 bases lying between them. Germline V gene sequence: CDR1 GTSNPN, CDR2 SVGIG (reference sequence). The sample comprised peripheral blood. This sequence originates from a woman in her 30s who had recovered from COVID-19. V is TRBV30 and J is TRBJ2-7; D is ambiguous. CDR3 sequence: CAWSASSYEQYF. In nucleotides, the CDR3 is TGTGCCTGGAGTGCTAGCTCCTACGAGCAGTACTTC.